These T cell receptor beta chains were read from a single sample in a study of ipilimumab plus nivolumab after autologous stem cell transplantation. Sequencing was performed with immunoSEQ multiplex PCR; in TCRdb, only in-frame clones are kept and a portion is missing. The sample lists tens of thousands of clones, about 91% occurring once. Sequenced material: PBMCs, taken in a trial of ipilimumab plus nivolumab as post-transplant consolidation. These receptors were taken from a male donor with multiple myeloma. Both conserved end residues are part of each CDR3. A D gene is named only where the DNA matches it firmly. Clone size is stated in some rows and not others, as once, few, many or a class when expanded.

TRBJ1-2,NA,NA,TRBV7-9,TGTGCCAGCAGCTTAATTACATCAAACTATGGCTACACCTTC,CASSLITSNYGYTF
TRBJ1-6,NA,NA,TRBV6-1,TGTGCCAGCAAGACAGTTAATTCACCCCTCCACTTT,CASKTVNSPLHF
TRBJ2-1,NA,TRBD2,TRBV9,TGTGCCAGCAGCGTCTCGGGACTAGCGGGAAATTACAATGAGCAGTTCTTC,CASSVSGLAGNYNEQFF
TRBJ1-1,NA,NA,TRBV18,TGTGCCAGCTCACCACTTGGCGCAGGGATGGGCACTGAAGCTTTCTTT,CASSPLGAGMGTEAFF
TRBJ1-2,once,NA,TRBV6-1,TGTGCCAGCAGTGACAGGCCCGACTATGGCTACACCTTC,CASSDRPDYGYTF
TRBJ2-3,NA,TRBD1,TRBV19,TGTGCCAGTAGTATAGTAACAGGGGTAGATACGCAGTATTTT,CASSIVTGVDTQYF
TRBJ2-4,NA,NA,TRBV28,TGTGCCAGCAGTTTAGGGGGGCTAGCCAAAAACATTCAGTACTTC,CASSLGGLAKNIQYF
TRBJ2-5,NA,NA,TRBV6-5,TGTGCCAGCAGTTACGGCAGCGTCATAGAGACCCAGTACTTC,CASSYGSVIETQYF
TRBJ2-7,NA,TRBD1,TRBV5-6,TGTGCCAGCAGCTCCCGGGACAGCTCCTACGAGCAGTACTTC,CASSSRDSSYEQYF
TRBJ1-4,NA,NA,TRBV4-1,TGCGCCAGCAGCCAAGTGGACACTCAGGGTGAAAAACTGTTTTTT,CASSQVDTQGEKLFF
TRBJ1-1,NA,NA,TRBV7-8,TGTGCCAGCAGCCCCCGTCTGGGCACTGAAGCTTTCTTT,CASSPRLGTEAFF
TRBJ2-7,NA,NA,TRBV29-1,TGCAGCGTTGGTCAGTACGAGCAGTACTTC,CSVGQYEQYF
TRBJ1-1,once,TRBD1,TRBV6-1,TGTGCCAGCAGTTTAACAGGGGGCGGGGGCACTGAAGCTTTCTTT,CASSLTGGGGTEAFF
TRBJ2-7,NA,TRBD1,TRBV15,TGTGCCACCAGTAGGACAGGGACCTACGAGCAGTACTTC,CATSRTGTYEQYF
TRBJ2-3,NA,NA,TRBV7-2,TGTGCCAGCAGCTTAGATGGGGGCTCAACCCCTACGCAGTATTTT,CASSLDGGSTPTQYF
TRBJ1-2,NA,TRBD1,TRBV6-5,TGTGCCAGCACCCGGACAGGAGTTCATGGCTACACCTTC,CASTRTGVHGYTF
TRBJ2-1,once,NA,TRBV7-2,TGTGCCAGCAGGCGTCTAGCGACCCCCTACAATGAGCAGTTCTTC,CASRRLATPYNEQFF
TRBJ1-5,NA,NA,TRBV19,TGTGCCAGTAGTTGGGGGGGCCAGCCCCAGCATTTT,CASSWGGQPQHF
TRBJ1-2,NA,TRBD1,TRBV28,TGTGCCAGCACTCGACCCGGGACAGCATCTTACTATGGCTACACCTTC,CASTRPGTASYYGYTF
TRBJ1-1,once,NA,TRBV28,TGTGCCAGCAGTTTATACAGGGCCACTGAAGCTTTCTTT,CASSLYRATEAFF
TRBJ2-7,NA,TRBD2,TRBV27,TGTGCCAGCAGATCTAGCGGGGGGTTACTCTACGAGCAGTACTTC,CASRSSGGLLYEQYF
TRBJ1-5,NA,NA,TRBV9,TGTGCCAGCAGCGTAGCCTCAACTTTTCAGCCCCAGCATTTT,CASSVASTFQPQHF
TRBJ2-5,NA,NA,TRBV12-5,TGTGCTAGTGGTACGTCCAACAGGGAAGAGACCCAGTACTTC,CASGTSNREETQYF
TRBJ2-7,NA,NA,TRBV19,TGTGCCAGTAGTACCTCCGGGATCGGCATGAACTACGAGCAGTACTTC,CASSTSGIGMNYEQYF
TRBJ2-5,NA,TRBD1,TRBV5-4,TGTGCCAGCAGCAGGGACAGGTGGGAGACCCAGTACTTC,CASSRDRWETQYF
TRBJ1-4,NA,NA,TRBV2,TGTGCCAGCAGCCCAGAAGGTTTGGGCGGGAATGAAAAACTGTTTTTT,CASSPEGLGGNEKLFF
TRBJ2-7,once,NA,TRBV7-6,TGTGCCAGCAGTTCCACCCTATCCTACGAGCAGTACTTC,CASSSTLSYEQYF